The rows below give T cell receptor gamma chains drawn from one sample of a study of human gamma delta and Vdelta1 T cells. Their recognized antigens are unknown. TCRdb called clones anew from the PCR reads with CATT. In the table there are roughly 4,500 gamma-chain clones, around a third of which are singletons. The sample taken for sequencing was Vdelta1 gamma-delta T cells from blood grown in culture (DOT cells). The source is a human donor in good health. CDR3s include the opening cysteine and the closing phenylalanine or tryptophan. Expanded clones are given a class, and other clones once, few, many or no size at all.

clone_size: -; v_call: TRGV5; j_call: TRGJ1/TRGJ2; cdr3_aa: CATWDRGPIRKKLF; cdr3_nt: TGTGCCACCTGGGACAGGGGCCCTATACGGAAGAAACTCTTT
clone_size: -; v_call: TRGV9; j_call: TRGJP2; cdr3_aa: CALWEVDWIKTF; cdr3_nt: TGTGCCTTGTGGGAGGTGGATTGGATCAAGACGTTT
clone_size: -; v_call: TRGV4; j_call: TRGJ1/TRGJ2; cdr3_aa: CATWDGPGYYKKLF; cdr3_nt: TGTGCCACCTGGGATGGGCCGGGGTATTATAAGAAACTCTTT
clone_size: medium-sized; v_call: TRGV2; j_call: TRGJ1/TRGJ2; cdr3_aa: CATWDQNGDYKKLF; cdr3_nt: TGTGCCACCTGGGACCAAAACGGGGATTATAAGAAACTCTTT
clone_size: few; v_call: TRGV2; j_call: TRGJ1/TRGJ2; cdr3_aa: CATWDGGKKLF; cdr3_nt: TGTGCCACCTGGGACGGGGGGAAGAAACTCTTT
clone_size: -; v_call: TRGV8; j_call: TRGJ1/TRGJ2; cdr3_aa: CATWDSPNYYKKLF; cdr3_nt: TGTGCCACCTGGGATAGTCCGAATTATTATAAGAAACTCTTT
clone_size: -; v_call: TRGV4; j_call: TRGJ1/TRGJ2; cdr3_aa: CATWDPHSGTKLF; cdr3_nt: TGTGCCACCTGGGATCCGCATAGTGGGACGAAACTCTTT
clone_size: -; v_call: TRGV4; j_call: TRGJP2; cdr3_aa: CATWDGQGSSDWIKTF; cdr3_nt: TGTGCCACCTGGGATGGCCAGGGGAGTAGTGATTGGATCAAGACGTTT
clone_size: -; v_call: TRGV4; j_call: TRGJP2; cdr3_aa: CATWDGDSSSDWIKTF; cdr3_nt: TGTGCCACCTGGGATGGTGACTCTAGTAGTGATTGGATCAAGACGTTT
clone_size: -; v_call: TRGV2; j_call: TRGJ1/TRGJ2; cdr3_aa: CATWDGLGNYKKLF; cdr3_nt: TGTGCCACCTGGGACGGGCTCGGTAATTATAAGAAACTCTTT
clone_size: -; v_call: TRGV4; j_call: TRGJP1; cdr3_aa: CATWDWSWGHTTGWFKIF; cdr3_nt: TGTGCCACCTGGGACTGGTCATGGGGGCATACCACTGGTTGGTTCAAGATATTT
clone_size: medium-sized; v_call: TRGV3; j_call: TRGJ1/TRGJ2; cdr3_aa: CATWDRPRNYYKKLF; cdr3_nt: TGTGCCACCTGGGACAGGCCAAGAAATTATTATAAGAAACTCTTT
clone_size: -; v_call: TRGV4; j_call: TRGJ1/TRGJ2; cdr3_aa: CATWDGLDKKLF; cdr3_nt: TGTGCCACCTGGGACGGGTTAGATAAGAAACTCTTT
clone_size: few; v_call: TRGV3; j_call: TRGJP2; cdr3_aa: CATWDDWIKTF; cdr3_nt: TGTGCCACCTGGGACGATTGGATCAAGACGTTT
clone_size: few; v_call: TRGV2; j_call: TRGJP2; cdr3_aa: CATWDSGSDWIKTF; cdr3_nt: TGTGCCACCTGGGATTCCGGTAGTGATTGGATCAAGACGTTT
clone_size: -; v_call: TRGV10; j_call: TRGJP1; cdr3_aa: CAAWDYEWTTGWFKIF; cdr3_nt: TGTGCTGCGTGGGATTATGAGTGGACCACTGGTTGGTTCAAGATATTT
clone_size: few; v_call: TRGV3; j_call: TRGJ1/TRGJ2; cdr3_aa: CATWDRLPKVSYYKKLF; cdr3_nt: TGTGCCACCTGGGACAGGCTGCCCAAGGTCAGTTATTATAAGAAACTCTTT
clone_size: few; v_call: TRGV2; j_call: TRGJP2; cdr3_aa: CATWDGLGSDWIKTF; cdr3_nt: TGTGCCACCTGGGACGGGTTGGGTAGTGATTGGATCAAGACGTTT
clone_size: -; v_call: TRGV2; j_call: TRGJP2; cdr3_aa: CATWDGRRSSDWIKTF; cdr3_nt: TGTGCCACCTGGGACGGGCGGCGTAGTAGTGATTGGATCAAGACGTTT
clone_size: -; v_call: TRGV4; j_call: TRGJ1/TRGJ2; cdr3_aa: CATWDRFDYYKKLF; cdr3_nt: TGTGCCACCTGGGACAGGTTCGATTATTATAAGAAACTCTTT
clone_size: -; v_call: TRGV9; j_call: TRGJ1/TRGJ2; cdr3_aa: CALWEGPWTYYKKLF; cdr3_nt: TGTGCCTTGTGGGAGGGACCCTGGACTTATTATAAGAAACTCTTT
clone_size: few; v_call: TRGV10; j_call: TRGJP1; cdr3_aa: CAAWDYRPYTTGWFKIF; cdr3_nt: TGTGCTGCGTGGGATTATAGGCCATATACCACTGGTTGGTTCAAGATATTT
clone_size: -; v_call: TRGV3; j_call: TRGJ1/TRGJ2; cdr3_aa: CATFLRYKKLF; cdr3_nt: TGTGCCACCTTTTTGCGGTATAAGAAACTCTTT
clone_size: -; v_call: TRGV9; j_call: TRGJP1; cdr3_aa: CALWEVHGYTGWFKIF; cdr3_nt: TGTGCCTTGTGGGAGGTGCATGGTTACACTGGTTGGTTCAAGATATTT
clone_size: few; v_call: TRGV5; j_call: TRGJ1/TRGJ2; cdr3_aa: CATWDRRWRYKKLF; cdr3_nt: TGTGCCACCTGGGACAGGCGGTGGAGGTATAAGAAACTCTTT
clone_size: few; v_call: TRGV8; j_call: TRGJ1/TRGJ2; cdr3_aa: CATWDQVYYKKLF; cdr3_nt: TGTGCCACCTGGGACCAAGTTTATTATAAGAAACTCTTT
clone_size: once; v_call: TRGV8; j_call: TRGJ1/TRGJ2; cdr3_aa: CATWPLITPSKTNYYKKLF; cdr3_nt: TGTGCCACCTGGCCTCTTATCACTCCTTCGAAGACGAATTATTATAAGAAACTCTTT
clone_size: -; v_call: TRGV4; j_call: TRGJ1/TRGJ2; cdr3_aa: CATWDGPAYYKKLF; cdr3_nt: TGTGCCACCTGGGATGGGCCGGCTTATTATAAGAAACTCTTT
clone_size: medium-sized; v_call: TRGV3; j_call: TRGJ1/TRGJ2; cdr3_aa: CATWAKAGQYYKKLF; cdr3_nt: TGTGCCACCTGGGCCAAAGCCGGACAATATTATAAGAAACTCTTT
clone_size: -; v_call: TRGV3; j_call: TRGJ1/TRGJ2; cdr3_aa: CATWDRDYKKLF; cdr3_nt: TGTGCCACCTGGGACAGGGACTATAAGAAACTCTTT
clone_size: -; v_call: TRGV9; j_call: TRGJP2; cdr3_aa: CALWEVHISDWIKTF; cdr3_nt: TGTGCCTTGTGGGAGGTTCATATTAGTGATTGGATCAAGACGTTT
clone_size: -; v_call: TRGV3; j_call: TRGJ1/TRGJ2; cdr3_aa: CATPNYYKKLF; cdr3_nt: TGTGCCACCCCGAATTATTATAAGAAACTCTTT
clone_size: -; v_call: TRGV9; j_call: TRGJ1/TRGJ2; cdr3_aa: CALWEQGYYKKLF; cdr3_nt: TGTGCCTTGTGGGAGCAGGGTTATTATAAGAAACTCTTT
clone_size: few; v_call: TRGV5; j_call: TRGJP2; cdr3_aa: CATWDRHEGSDWIKTF; cdr3_nt: TGTGCCACCTGGGACAGGCACGAGGGTAGTGATTGGATCAAGACGTTT
clone_size: few; v_call: TRGV9; j_call: TRGJ1/TRGJ2; cdr3_aa: CALWEAPDYYKKLF; cdr3_nt: TGTGCCTTGTGGGAGGCGCCGGATTATTATAAGAAACTCTTT
clone_size: few; v_call: TRGV4; j_call: TRGJ1/TRGJ2; cdr3_aa: CATWDKSYKKLF; cdr3_nt: TGTGCCACCTGGGATAAGAGTTATAAGAAACTCTTT
clone_size: -; v_call: TRGV3; j_call: TRGJP2; cdr3_aa: CATWDRPGRDPPKKEYSSDWIKTF; cdr3_nt: TGTGCCACCTGGGATAGGCCGGGACGAGACCCCCCTAAAAAAGAATATAGTAGTGATTGGATCAAGACGTTT
clone_size: medium-sized; v_call: TRGV4; j_call: TRGJ1/TRGJ2; cdr3_aa: CATWDGPSEKLF; cdr3_nt: TGTGCCACCTGGGACGGGCCGAGTGAGAAACTCTTT
clone_size: few; v_call: TRGV5; j_call: TRGJ1/TRGJ2; cdr3_aa: CATWDGVGYKKLF; cdr3_nt: TGTGCCACCTGGGACGGAGTGGGATATAAGAAACTCTTT